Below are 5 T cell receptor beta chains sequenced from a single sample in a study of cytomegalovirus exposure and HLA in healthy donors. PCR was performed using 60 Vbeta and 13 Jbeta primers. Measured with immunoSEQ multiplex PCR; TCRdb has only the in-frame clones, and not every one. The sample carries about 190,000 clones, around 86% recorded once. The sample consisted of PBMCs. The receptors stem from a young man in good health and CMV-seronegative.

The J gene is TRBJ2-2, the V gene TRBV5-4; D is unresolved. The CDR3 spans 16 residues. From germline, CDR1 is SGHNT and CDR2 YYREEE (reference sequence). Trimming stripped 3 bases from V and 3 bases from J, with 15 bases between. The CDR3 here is CASSWARDTYTGELFF. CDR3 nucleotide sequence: TGTGCCAGCAGCTGGGCAAGAGACACCTACACCGGGGAGCTGTTTTTT. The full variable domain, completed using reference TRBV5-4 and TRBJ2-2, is ETGVTQSPTHLIKTRGQQVTLRCSSQSGHNTVSWYQQALGQGPQFIFQYYREEENGRGNFPPRFSGLQFPNYSSELNVNALELDDSALYLCASSWARDTYTGELFFGEGSRLTVL.

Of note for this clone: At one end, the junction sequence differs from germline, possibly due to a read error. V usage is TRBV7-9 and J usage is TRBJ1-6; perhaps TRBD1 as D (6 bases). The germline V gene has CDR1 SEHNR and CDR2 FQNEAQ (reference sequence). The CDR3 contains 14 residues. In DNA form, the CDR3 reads TGTTCCAGCAGCTTTGAGGGGGTGGGATCACCCCTCCACTTT. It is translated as CSSSFEGVGSPLHF.

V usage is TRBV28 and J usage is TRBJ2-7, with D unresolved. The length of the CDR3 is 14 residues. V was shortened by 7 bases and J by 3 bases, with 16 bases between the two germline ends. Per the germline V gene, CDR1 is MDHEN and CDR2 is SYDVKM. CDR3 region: CASIQRRQNYEQYF. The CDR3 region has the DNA TGTGCCAGCATCCAACGGCGGCAGAACTACGAGCAGTACTTC.

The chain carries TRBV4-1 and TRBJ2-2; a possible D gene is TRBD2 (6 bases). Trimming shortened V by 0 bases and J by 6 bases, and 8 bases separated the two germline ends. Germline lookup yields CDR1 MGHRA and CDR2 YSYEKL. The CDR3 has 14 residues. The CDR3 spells CASSQDWGAGELFF. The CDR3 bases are TGCGCCAGCAGCCAAGATTGGGGGGCCGGGGAGCTGTTTTTT.

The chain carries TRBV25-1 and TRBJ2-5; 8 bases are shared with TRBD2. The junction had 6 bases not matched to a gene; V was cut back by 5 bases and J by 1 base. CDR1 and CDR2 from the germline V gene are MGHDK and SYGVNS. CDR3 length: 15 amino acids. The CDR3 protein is CASSKLTSGQETQYF. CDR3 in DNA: TGTGCCAGCAGTAAACTAACTAGCGGCCAAGAGACCCAGTACTTC.